This T cell receptor beta chain was sequenced in a study of vaccination effects on CD4 cells after COVID-19. The CDR3 runs to 15 residues. The V end was cut by 0 bases, the J end by 1 base, with 8 bases between. Germline V gives CDR1 MNHEY, CDR2 SVGAGI. Sequencing followed a ViraFEST assay step that expanded antigen-specific CD4+ T cells with viral peptide pools. Following 10 days of culture, CD4+ T cells were isolated. Participants were given two doses of BNT162b2 or mRNA-1273 vaccine. Details on this clone: Its antigen is unidentified.

Libraries were prepared by immunoSEQ multiplex PCR; TCRdb keeps only in-frame clonotypes and omits some of them. Of around 33,000 clones in the sample, approximately 82% are singletons; the top ten hold 1.5%. The TCR was taken from a human donor who received a COVID-19 vaccine. Some clones in this sample may be carry-over from other donors' samples. The starting material was CD4+ T cells from PBMCs cultured with HCoV-NL63 spike peptides, obtained after COVID-19 vaccination. The chain couples TRBV6-5 to TRBJ2-3; a possible D gene is TRBD2 (6 bases). The CDR3 region has the DNA TGTGCCAGCAGTTACTCCCGCGGGGGCACAGATACGCAGTATTTT. Protein: CASSYSRGGTDTQYF.